The clone carrying this TCR beta chain was counted many times. Its antigen remains unidentified. The CDR3 extends 3 residues past the end of the read, so its final part is completed from the germline J gene. This sample is part of a study of T cell clonality in common variable immunodeficiency. Regarding the study as a whole: CVID subjects had higher TCRbeta clonality than healthy controls, most marked in about a third. Reportedly, TCR beta sequences from common variable immunodeficiency showed fewer deletions and N-nucleotide insertions.

Each donor provided about 4.5 to 9 ml of heparinized whole blood. CVID and control samples used equivalent genomic DNA input. TCRdb's table, derived via immunoSEQ multiplex PCR, lists solely in-frame clones and lacks some. The data list about 60,000 clones, none observed once; 1.5% to 2% falls to the top ten. CDR3 size: 16 residues. Per germline, CDR1 SGHVS and CDR2 FQNEAQ. Trimming removed 5 bases from V and 5 bases from J, with 19 bases in between. Sequenced: peripheral blood mononuclear cells. The receptor was derived from a person between 18 and 75 years old in good health. The chain links TRBV7-8 to TRBJ1-5; D perhaps matches TRBD1 (6 bases). The part of the CDR3 DNA that was read is TGTGCCAGCAGCCCCTCCGGACAGTGGCTGGATCAGCCC. Protein: CASSPSGQWLDQP. The whole CDR3 sequence reads CASSPSGQWLDQPQHF. Filled out from reference TRBV7-8 and TRBJ1-5, the complete variable domain reads GAGVSQSPRYKVAKRGQDVALRCDPISGHVSLFWYQQALGQGPEFLTYFQNEAQLDKSGLPSDRFFAERPEGSVSTLKIQRTQQEDSAVYLCASSPSGQWLDQPQHFGDGTRLSIL.